This entry lists 29 T cell receptor beta chains sequenced from one sample in a study of blood T cell repertoires in COVID-19. Sequencing was performed with immunoSEQ multiplex PCR; in TCRdb, only in-frame clones are kept and a portion is missing. The data show approximately 210,000 clones, about four fifths seen once. Sequenced material: peripheral blood. These receptors were obtained from a middle-aged woman with acute or convalescent COVID-19.

The gene calls are TRBV7-2 and TRBJ2-5; D might be TRBD1 (6 bases). The CDR3 spans 14 residues. The V gene lost 2 bases and the J gene lost 4 bases, with 11 bases spanning the gap. CDR1 is SGHTA, CDR2 FQGNSA, per germline. CDR3: CASSLNQGTETQYF. Written as DNA, the CDR3 is TGTGCCAGCAGCTTAAACCAGGGGACAGAGACCCAGTACTTC.

The chain employs TRBV5-1 and TRBJ2-2; perhaps TRBD2 as D (5 bases). The V end was cut by 0 bases, the J end by 2 bases, with 8 bases between. CDR3 length equals 15 residues. Looked up from germline, CDR1 is SGHRS and CDR2 is YFSETQ. DNA of the CDR3: TGCGCCAGCAGCTTGGGAGGGATTAACACCGGGGAGCTGTTTTTT. It codes for CASSLGGINTGELFF.

This clone was picked up one time. This rearrangement joins TRBV2 to TRBJ1-2; possible D gene TRBD1, 5 bases. Trimming cost V 3 bases and J 2 bases, with 16 bases left between them. Germline CDR1 SNHLY, CDR2 FYNNEI. The CDR3 covers 16 residues. The CDR3 nucleotides are TGTGCCAGCAGTGAGCTTGACAGACCGACGAACTATGGCTACACCTTC. Translated, it gives CASSELDRPTNYGYTF.

The CDR3 is CASSLSSGGVDEQFF. The DNA for the CDR3 is TGTGCCAGCAGCTTATCTAGCGGGGGGGTCGATGAGCAGTTCTTC. This chain uses TRBV11-3 with TRBJ2-1; 12 bases map to TRBD2. Germline assignment: CDR1 SGHNT and CDR2 YENEEA. The ends lost 2 bases at V and 8 bases at J; junction bases unmatched: 4. The CDR3 runs 15 residues.

The chain couples TRBV3-1 (or the pseudogene TRBV3-2) to TRBJ2-7; 9 bases line up with TRBD2. The CDR3 runs to 16 residues. The trim removed 3 bases at V and 3 bases at J, leaving 9 bases unmatched. The V gene's germline CDR1 is LGHDT and CDR2 YNNKEL (reference sequence). CDR3 sequence (DNA): TGTGCCAGCAGCCACCTGGGAGCGGGAGGCCTCTACGAGCAGTACTTC. Translating it yields CASSHLGAGGLYEQYF.

V gene TRBV19 combines with J gene TRBJ2-1, with 7 bases lining up with TRBD1. Per germline, CDR1 LNHDA and CDR2 SQIVND (reference sequence). Germline trimming cut 6 bases from V and 4 bases from J; bases unmatched to any gene: 6. This CDR3 has 14 residues. The CDR3 DNA is TGTGCCAGTAGCGACAGGGCCGGATACAATGAGCAGTTCTTC. It encodes CASSDRAGYNEQFF.

The chain employs TRBV19 and TRBJ2-1, with 7 bases aligning to TRBD2. V lost 5 bases to trimming and J lost 0 bases; unmatched junction nucleotides: 7. Germline V CDR1 and CDR2: LNHDA, SQIVND (reference sequence). There are 16 residues in the CDR3. The CDR3 sequence is CASSSRGGSSYNEQFF. The CDR3 DNA reads as TGTGCCAGTAGTTCGCGCGGGGGAAGCTCCTACAATGAGCAGTTCTTC.

The chain is built from TRBV24-1 and TRBJ1-4, with D unclear. CDR1 is KGHDR and CDR2 is SFDVKD in the germline V gene. Trimming removed 3 bases at V and 16 bases at J, with 17 bases between. The CDR3 runs 13 residues. CDR3 sequence: CATSDTWALGWFF. The CDR3 DNA reads as TGTGCCACCAGTGATACCTGGGCTTTAGGCTGGTTTTTT.

The chain uses TRBV9 and TRBJ1-2, with 10 bases fitting TRBD1. The CDR3 runs 14 residues. The V and J ends lost 5 bases and 3 bases, in that order; junction bases with no gene match: 4. The germline gives CDR1 SGDLS, CDR2 YYNGEE. The CDR3 reads CASRVGQGDYGYTF. For the CDR3, the DNA is TGTGCCAGCAGGGTCGGACAGGGGGACTATGGCTACACCTTC.

The gene calls are TRBV2 and TRBJ2-3; no definite D call. This CDR3 comprises 13 residues. Trimming cost V 6 bases and J 4 bases, with 11 bases left between them. From germline, CDR1 is SNHLY and CDR2 FYNNEI. The CDR3 loop is CASRDIIPDTQYF. CDR3 in DNA: TGTGCCAGCAGAGACATCATCCCAGATACGCAGTATTTT.

This chain uses TRBV19 with TRBJ2-3; D might be TRBD1 (6 bases). V was clipped by 10 bases and J by 0 bases, with 14 bases between them. CDR1 is LNHDA, CDR2 SQIVND, per germline (reference sequence). This CDR3 spans 14 amino acids. Here the CDR3 reads CATTPRGSTDTQYF. CDR3 coding DNA: TGTGCCACCACCCCGAGGGGGAGCACAGATACGCAGTATTTT.

The chain combines TRBV3-1 (or the pseudogene TRBV3-2) with TRBJ1-1, with TRBD1 matching 12 bases. The CDR3 consists of 17 residues. V shed 1 base and J 5 bases; nucleotides not matched to a gene: 8. Germline V gene sequence: CDR1 LGHDT, CDR2 YNNKEL (reference sequence). DNA of the CDR3: TGTGCCAGCAGCCAAGCCGGGACAGGGGGCTTCAAAACTGAAGCTTTCTTT. As protein: CASSQAGTGGFKTEAFF.

The chain links TRBV2 to TRBJ2-7; 8 positions match TRBD1. This CDR3 contains 14 residues. Germline lookup yields CDR1 SNHLY and CDR2 FYNNEI. After removal of 5 bases from V and 2 bases from J, the junction contained 5 bases not matched to a gene. CDR3 nucleotides: TGTGCCAGCAGTTTCACAGGGGGGCCCTACGAGCAGTACTTC. It is translated as CASSFTGGPYEQYF. The full variable domain, with the rest looked up from reference TRBV2 and TRBJ2-7, is EPEVTQTPSHQVTQMGQEVILRCVPISNHLYFYWYRQILGQKVEFLVSFYNNEISEKSEIFDDQFSVERPDGSNFTLKIRSTKLEDSAMYFCASSFTGGPYEQYFGPGTRLTVT.

This sequence joins TRBV4-3 and TRBJ1-4; D might be TRBD1 (6 bases). Trimming left V 0 bases short and J 5 bases short, with 13 bases between. This CDR3 contains 16 residues. CDR1 is LGHNA, CDR2 YSLEER, per germline. CDR3 sequence (DNA): TGCGCCAGCAGCCAAGAATTAAGGACAGAAAATGAAAAACTGTTTTTT. Its protein is CASSQELRTENEKLFF.

The chain is built from TRBV9 and TRBJ1-1; D is possibly TRBD1 (6 bases). V lost 0 bases and J lost 4, with 7 bases in between. The germline CDR1 and CDR2 sequences are SGDLS and YYNGEE. The CDR3 has 13 amino acids. The CDR3 nucleotides read TGTGCCAGCAGCGTAGAGGGGGTCACTGAAGCTTTCTTT. Its protein product is CASSVEGVTEAFF.

This chain connects TRBV7-9 to TRBJ2-7; 9 bases line up with TRBD1. Germline V gives CDR1 SEHNR, CDR2 FQNEAQ (reference sequence). The CDR3 consists of 14 residues. The junction had 5 bases not matched to a gene; V was cut back by 5 bases and J by 3 bases. The DNA for the CDR3 is TGTGCCAGCAGCCCCCGGGACAGGGACTACGAGCAGTACTTC. Its translation: CASSPRDRDYEQYF. The full variable domain, in which reference TRBV7-9 and TRBJ2-7 provide the parts outside the CDR3, is DTGVSQNPRHKITKRGQNVTFRCDPISEHNRLYWYRQTLGQGPEFLTYFQNEAQLEKSRLLSDRFSAERPKGSFSTLEIQRTEQGDSAMYLCASSPRDRDYEQYFGPGTRLTVT.

J is TRBJ1-1 and V is TRBV6-5; D remains ambiguous. There are 13 residues in the CDR3. V gave up 4 bases and J gave up 0 bases, with 6 bases separating them. Germline V CDR1 and CDR2: MNHEY, SVGAGI. The CDR3 coding sequence is TGTGCCAGCAGTTCCCAAATGAACACTGAAGCTTTCTTT. Translated, it gives CASSSQMNTEAFF.

The J gene is TRBJ2-1, the V gene TRBV19; TRBD1 is a possible D gene (6 bases). The CDR3 totals 14 residues. Germline lookup yields CDR1 LNHDA and CDR2 SQIVND (reference sequence). The ends were cut back, 3 bases at V and 9 bases at J, with 15 bases in the middle. The CDR3 loop reads CASSMGAGYLEQFF. CDR3 sequence (DNA): TGTGCCAGTAGTATGGGGGCCGGCTATCTTGAGCAGTTCTTC.

This chain joins TRBV3-1 (or the pseudogene TRBV3-2) and TRBJ1-2, with D possibly matching TRBD1 (5 bases). The CDR3 sequence is 14 residues long. CDR1 is LGHDT and CDR2 is YNNKEL in the germline V gene (reference sequence). Trimming removed 4 bases from V and 7 bases from J, with 16 bases in between. CDR3 protein: CASSPWDSGGGYTF. CDR3 in DNA: TGTGCCAGCAGCCCCTGGGACTCGGGAGGTGGCTACACCTTC.

The chain couples TRBV15 to TRBJ1-3; D is unclear. With 1 base removed from V and 2 bases from J, the gap between germline ends came to 12 bases. Germline V CDR1 and CDR2: LNHNV, YYDKDF (reference sequence). CDR3 length: 16 amino acids. The DNA of the CDR3 is TGTGCCACCAGCAGAGTGGGAGGGTTTACTGGAAACACCATATATTTT. The encoded protein is CATSRVGGFTGNTIYF.

This clone was seen a single time. The chain carries TRBV19 and TRBJ2-5; TRBD2 agrees at 7 bases. In germline, CDR1 is LNHDA, CDR2 SQIVND (reference sequence). CDR3 length: 16 residues. V lost 3 bases to trimming and J lost 3 bases; unmatched junction nucleotides: 10. The CDR3 is CASSMYRAGVEETQYF. The CDR3 DNA reads TGTGCCAGTAGTATGTATAGGGCGGGAGTAGAAGAGACCCAGTACTTC.

CDR3 in DNA: TGTGCAAGTCGCTTATTCCCCTACCGGGACAGAAACTATGGCTACACCTTC. The encoded protein is CASRLFPYRDRNYGYTF. The V and J genes are TRBV12-2 and TRBJ1-2; TRBD1, the D gene given by the table, was not confirmed from the DNA. TRBV12-2 is a pseudogene. This CDR3 has 17 amino acids.

This clone turned up a few times. The chain is built from TRBV24-1 and TRBJ2-2; TRBD2 agrees at 7 bases. V lost 0 bases to trimming and J lost 3 bases; unmatched junction nucleotides: 3. Germline V gene lookup returns CDR1 KGHDR and CDR2 SFDVKD. CDR3 length: 16 residues. The CDR3 nucleotides read TGTGCCACCAGTGATTTGCTGGGGGGGGACACCGGGGAGCTGTTTTTT. This gives the protein CATSDLLGGDTGELFF.

The chain recombines TRBV9 with TRBJ2-7, with 9 bases identical to TRBD1. After removal of 0 bases from V and 6 bases from J, the junction contained 10 bases not matched to a gene. Germline V CDR1 and CDR2: SGDLS, YYNGEE. The CDR3 contains 16 residues. The CDR3 spells CASSVVGGTGNGEQYF. CDR3 DNA: TGTGCCAGCAGCGTAGTCGGGGGGACAGGGAATGGCGAGCAGTACTTC.

The J gene is TRBJ1-2, the V gene TRBV12-5; TRBD1 aligns across 8 bases. CDR1 and CDR2 (germline): LGHNT, FRNRAP. Losses at the gene ends were 6 bases for V and 4 bases for J; bases not matched to a gene: 7. The CDR3 runs 14 residues. The CDR3, as DNA: TGTGCTAGTGGGATGGGACAGGACACCTATGGCTACACCTTC. Translation: CASGMGQDTYGYTF.

The chain is built from TRBV7-6 and TRBJ2-2; 7 positions match TRBD2. From germline, CDR1 is SGHVS and CDR2 FNYEAQ. The CDR3 covers 15 residues. V shed 4 bases, J shed 4 bases, and the junction held 6 bases outside the gene matches. The CDR3: CASSSGTTPTGELFF. The CDR3 DNA sequence: TGTGCCAGCAGCTCCGGGACTACTCCCACCGGGGAGCTGTTTTTT.

The rearrangement links TRBV4-1 to TRBJ2-5; 12 nucleotides align to TRBD2. V trimming: 1 base; J trimming: 4 bases; junction bases outside the gene matches: 13. The CDR3 has 19 residues. The germline CDR1 and CDR2 sequences are MGHRA and YSYEKL. The CDR3 nucleotides are TGCGCCAGCAGCCAAGTACGAAAAACTAGCGGGAGGAAGCGAGAGACCCAGTACTTC. It yields the protein CASSQVRKTSGRKRETQYF.

This clone showed up just a few times. V gene TRBV20-1 combines with J gene TRBJ2-7; perhaps TRBD2 as D (5 bases). The CDR3 sequence is 11 residues long. The germline V gene encodes CDR1 DFQATT and CDR2 SNEGSKA (reference sequence). V dropped 6 bases and J dropped 6 bases, with 12 bases sitting between them. This CDR3 is CSAGTSFEQYF. In DNA, the CDR3 is TGCAGTGCAGGCACTAGTTTCGAGCAGTACTTC.

The gene calls are TRBV29-1 and TRBJ2-1, with D unclear. The CDR3 extends over 13 amino acids. V lost 0 bases and J lost 10, with 13 bases in between. Germline CDR1 reads SQVTM; CDR2 reads ANQGSEA. In DNA form, the CDR3 reads TGCAGCGTTGAAGATCCCCCGGTGGAGGAGCAGTTCTTC. Protein product: CSVEDPPVEEQFF.